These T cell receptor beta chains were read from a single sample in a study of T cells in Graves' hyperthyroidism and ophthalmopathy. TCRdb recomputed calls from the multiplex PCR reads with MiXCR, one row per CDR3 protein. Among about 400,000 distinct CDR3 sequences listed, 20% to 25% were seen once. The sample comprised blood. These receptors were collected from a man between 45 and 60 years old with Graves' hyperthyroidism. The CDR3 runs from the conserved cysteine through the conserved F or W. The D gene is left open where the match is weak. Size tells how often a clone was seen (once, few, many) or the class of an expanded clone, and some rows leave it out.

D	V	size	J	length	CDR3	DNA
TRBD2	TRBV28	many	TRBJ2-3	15	CASTDGLGESDTQYF	TGTGCCAGCACCGATGGACTAGGAGAATCAGATACGCAGTATTTT
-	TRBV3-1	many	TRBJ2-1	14	CASSQDPGAGRQFF	TGTGCCAGCAGCCAAGACCCCGGCGCTGGCAGGCAGTTCTTC
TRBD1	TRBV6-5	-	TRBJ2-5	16	CASSLLEQGARETKYF	TGTGCCAGCAGTCTCCTCGAACAGGGGGCTAGGGAGACCAAGTACTTC
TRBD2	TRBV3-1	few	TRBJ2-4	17	CASSLLGLAGAKNIQYF	TGTGCCAGCAGCCTTTTGGGACTAGCGGGAGCCAAAAACATTCAGTACTTC
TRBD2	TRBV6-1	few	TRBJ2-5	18	CASRGLAGGPLDRETQYF	TGTGCCAGCAGAGGACTAGCGGGAGGACCACTAGATCGGGAGACCCAGTACTTC
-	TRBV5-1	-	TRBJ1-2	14	CASSTGGGSYGYTF	TGCGCCAGCAGCACCGGTGGAGGGAGCTATGGCTACACCTTC
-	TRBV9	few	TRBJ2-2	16	CASSVGWEPDTGELFF	TGTGCCAGCAGCGTAGGGTGGGAGCCCGACACCGGGGAGCTGTTTTTT
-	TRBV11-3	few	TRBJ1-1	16	CASSFRDARMNTEAFF	TGTGCCAGCAGCTTCCGGGACGCCCGCATGAACACTGAAGCTTTCTTT
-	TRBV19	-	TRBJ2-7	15	CASSIQRQSPYEQYF	TGTGCCAGTAGTATCCAGAGACAGTCCCCGTACGAGCAGTACTTC
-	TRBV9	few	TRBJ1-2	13	CASSATGLYGYTF	TGTGCCAGCAGCGCGACAGGCCTTTATGGCTACACCTTC
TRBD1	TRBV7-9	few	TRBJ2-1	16	CASMARLGTGLNEQFF	TGTGCCAGCATGGCCAGGTTGGGGACAGGATTGAATGAGCAGTTCTTC
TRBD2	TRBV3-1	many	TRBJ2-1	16	CASSRAASGSRNEQFF	TGTGCCAGCAGCCGAGCAGCTAGCGGGAGTAGGAATGAGCAGTTCTTC
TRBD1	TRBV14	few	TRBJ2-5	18	CASSLTGTVFPDQETQYF	TGTGCCAGCAGCCTCACCGGGACAGTTTTCCCAGACCAAGAGACCCAGTACTTC
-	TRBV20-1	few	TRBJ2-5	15	CSAPGQETYQETQYF	TGCAGTGCCCCTGGGCAGGAGACGTACCAAGAGACCCAGTACTTC
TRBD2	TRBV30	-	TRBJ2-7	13	CAWNRGGVYEQYF	TGTGCCTGGAATCGCGGGGGGGTCTACGAGCAGTACTTC
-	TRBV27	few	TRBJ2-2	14	CASRTRANTGELFF	TGTGCCAGCCGTACCCGGGCGAACACCGGGGAGCTGTTTTTT
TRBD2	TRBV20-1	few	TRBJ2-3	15	CSASKPSGRADTQYF	TGCAGTGCTAGTAAACCTAGCGGGAGGGCAGATACGCAGTATTTT
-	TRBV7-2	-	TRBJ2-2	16	CASSLVSWPNTGELFF	TGTGCCAGCAGCTTAGTCTCTTGGCCAAACACCGGGGAGCTGTTTTTT
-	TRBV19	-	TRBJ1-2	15	CASSIRRAPNYGYTF	TGTGCCAGTAGTATTCGCAGGGCCCCTAACTATGGCTACACCTTC
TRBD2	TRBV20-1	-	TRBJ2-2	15	CSAIPSGRETGELFF	TGCAGTGCTATCCCTAGCGGGAGGGAAACCGGGGAGCTGTTTTTT
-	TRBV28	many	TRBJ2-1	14	CASSLRQRYNEQFF	TGTGCCAGCAGTTTACGACAGCGTTACAATGAGCAGTTCTTC
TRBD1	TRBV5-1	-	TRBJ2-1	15	CASSYGQGAHNEQFF	TGCGCCAGCAGCTACGGACAGGGGGCCCACAATGAGCAGTTCTTC
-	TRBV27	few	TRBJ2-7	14	CASSLSGTRYEQYF	TGTGCCAGCAGTTTATCCGGGACCCGCTACGAGCAGTACTTC
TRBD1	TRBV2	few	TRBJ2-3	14	CATPGTGGTDTQYF	TGTGCCACTCCCGGGACAGGGGGCACAGATACGCAGTATTTT
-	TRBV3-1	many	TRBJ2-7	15	CASSQGAVLLYEQYF	TGTGCCAGCAGCCAGGGGGCCGTACTACTTTACGAGCAGTACTTC
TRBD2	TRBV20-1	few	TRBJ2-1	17	CSAPERTSGRRGNEQFF	TGCAGTGCCCCGGAGCGGACTAGCGGGAGACGAGGCAATGAGCAGTTCTTC
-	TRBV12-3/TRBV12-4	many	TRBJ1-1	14	CASSWTGERAEAFF	TGTGCCAGCAGTTGGACCGGCGAGAGGGCTGAAGCTTTCTTT
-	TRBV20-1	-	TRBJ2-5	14	CSARVDSGGETQYF	TGCAGTGCTAGGGTGGACTCCGGGGGAGAGACCCAGTACTTC
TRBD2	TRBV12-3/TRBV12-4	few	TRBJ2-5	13	CASSSPGVAGIYF	TGTGCCAGCAGTTCCCCGGGGGTAGCGGGGATCTACTTC
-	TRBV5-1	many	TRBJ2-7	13	CASSFRTRFEQYF	TGCGCCAGCAGCTTCCGGACCCGATTCGAGCAGTACTTC
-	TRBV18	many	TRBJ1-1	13	CASSPTHNTEAFF	TGTGCCAGCTCACCAACACATAACACTGAAGCTTTCTTT
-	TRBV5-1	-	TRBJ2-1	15	CASSLSPVLNNEQFF	TGCGCCAGCAGCTTGTCACCTGTTCTTAATAATGAGCAGTTCTTC
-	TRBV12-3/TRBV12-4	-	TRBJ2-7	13	CASSKTIIYEQYF	TGTGCCAGCAGCAAGACAATAATCTACGAGCAGTACTTC
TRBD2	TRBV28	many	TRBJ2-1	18	CASNDPGLAGGPGNEQFF	TGTGCCAGCAACGACCCGGGACTAGCGGGAGGGCCGGGCAATGAGCAGTTCTTC
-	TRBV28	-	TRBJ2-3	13	CASRTRGTDTQYF	TGTGCCAGCCGGACGAGAGGTACAGATACGCAGTATTTT
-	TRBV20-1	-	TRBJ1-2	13	CSARGRIRDGYTF	TGCAGTGCTAGAGGACGGATCCGCGATGGCTACACCTTC
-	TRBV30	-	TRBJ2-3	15	CAWSDLSKAVDTRYF	TGTGCCTGGAGTGACCTTTCAAAGGCCGTGGATACGCGGTATTTT
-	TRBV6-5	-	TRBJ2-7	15	CASSYPGSLTYEQYF	TGTGCCAGCAGTTACCCCGGCAGTTTGACCTACGAGCAGTACTTC
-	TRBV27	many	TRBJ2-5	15	CASGRVGGVGETQYF	TGTGCCAGCGGCCGAGTGGGGGGAGTCGGTGAGACCCAGTACTTC
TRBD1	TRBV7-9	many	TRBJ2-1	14	CASSPRDRGNEQFF	TGTGCCAGCAGCCCGCGGGACAGGGGAAATGAGCAGTTCTTC
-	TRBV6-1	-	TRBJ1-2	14	CASSGKLKGSGYTF	TGTGCCAGCAGTGGCAAATTAAAGGGGAGTGGCTACACCTTC
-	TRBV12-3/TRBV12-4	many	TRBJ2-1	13	CASRTEPYNEQFF	TGTGCCAGCAGAACTGAGCCCTACAATGAGCAGTTCTTC
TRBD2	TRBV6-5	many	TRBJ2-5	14	CASSYESGRETQYF	TGTGCCAGCAGTTACGAGAGCGGGAGGGAGACCCAGTACTTC
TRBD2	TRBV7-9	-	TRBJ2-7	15	CASSTPLAGANEQYF	TGTGCCAGCAGCACACCACTAGCGGGAGCTAACGAGCAGTACTTC
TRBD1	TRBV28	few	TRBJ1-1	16	CASSLNTGTGPNEAFF	TGTGCCAGCAGTCTAAATACCGGGACAGGGCCTAATGAAGCTTTCTTT
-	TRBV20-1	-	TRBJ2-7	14	CSALSNRIPYEQYF	TGCAGTGCCTTATCGAACAGGATCCCCTACGAGCAGTACTTC
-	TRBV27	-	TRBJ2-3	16	CASSQLNPPPPDTQYF	TGTGCCAGCTCACAGTTAAACCCCCCCCCACCAGATACGCAGTATTTT
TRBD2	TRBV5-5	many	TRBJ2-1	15	CASSWGLGAYNEQFF	TGTGCCAGCAGCTGGGGACTAGGAGCCTACAATGAGCAGTTCTTC
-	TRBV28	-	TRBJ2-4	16	CASRPRDTLAKNIQYF	TGTGCCAGCAGACCACGGGACACCCTAGCCAAAAACATTCAGTACTTC
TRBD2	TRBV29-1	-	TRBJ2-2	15	CSALRLAGSTGELFF	TGCAGCGCCCTGAGACTAGCGGGATCGACCGGGGAGCTGTTTTTT
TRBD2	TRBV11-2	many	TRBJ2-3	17	CASSSYVAGGNTDTQYF	TGTGCCAGCAGCTCGTACGTAGCGGGAGGGAACACAGATACGCAGTATTTT
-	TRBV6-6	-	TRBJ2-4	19	CASSYPPTRGTGAKNIQYF	TGTGCCAGCAGTTACCCGCCCACACGAGGCACCGGAGCCAAAAACATTCAGTACTTC
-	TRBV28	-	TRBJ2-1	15	CASSLGIGGANEQFF	TGTGCCAGCAGTTTAGGAATAGGCGGGGCTAATGAGCAGTTCTTC